The 22 T cell receptor beta chains presented below share a single source sample, sequenced in a study of shared clonotypes between healthy human individuals. In the naive CD8 group, cells lacked CD45RO and were positively selected for CCR7, so terminally differentiated effector memory CD45RA+ cells were left out. Clones were sequenced by immunoSEQ multiplex PCR, and TCRdb holds only the in-frame ones, with some missing. The sample shows about 2 million clones, roughly 95% of them seen only once. Material for sequencing was naive CD8+ T cells sorted from blood. These TCRs come from a young man in good health.

The chain joins TRBV7-9 to TRBJ2-2; possibly TRBD1 for D (5 bases). The ends were cut back, 7 bases at V and 2 bases at J, with 14 bases in the middle. The germline V gene has CDR1 SEHNR and CDR2 FQNEAQ (reference sequence). The CDR3 sequence is 15 residues long. The CDR3 DNA reads TGTGCCAGCACCCCCCAGGGTCAAAACACCGGGGAGCTGTTTTTT. Its protein is CASTPQGQNTGELFF.

The chain has TRBV6-1 and TRBJ2-1; 12 bases match TRBD2. Trimming removed 6 bases from V and 12 bases from J; junction bases left unmatched: 9. This CDR3 comprises 14 residues. Germline lookup yields CDR1 MNHNS and CDR2 SASEGT. CDR3 in DNA: TGTGCCAGCAGGGGCCTAGCGGGAGGGTTACGGCAGTTCTTC. It codes for CASRGLAGGLRQFF.

This rearrangement joins TRBV28 to TRBJ2-5, with D maybe TRBD1 (6 bases). CDR1 MDHEN and CDR2 SYDVKM come from the germline V gene. The CDR3 consists of 15 residues. V gave up 3 bases and J gave up 1 base, with 12 bases separating them. CDR3 amino acids: CASSFSGEGQETQYF. The CDR3 nucleotides read TGTGCCAGCAGTTTCTCAGGGGAAGGCCAAGAGACCCAGTACTTC.

Note on this clone: In the same sample, other DNA sequences code for this CDR3. The rearrangement links TRBV5-6 to TRBJ1-1; a weak D match, TRBD1 (5 bases). The V gene's germline CDR1 is SGHDT and CDR2 YYEEEE. This CDR3 has 13 amino acids. Trimming cost V 2 bases and J 6 bases, with 11 bases left between them. The CDR3 nucleotides read TGTGCCAGCAGCTTTGGGACGGTCCCTGAAGCTTTCTTT. This sequence encodes CASSFGTVPEAFF.

The genes are TRBV2 and TRBJ2-2; 11 bases line up with TRBD2. The CDR3 consists of 15 residues. Losses at the gene ends were 7 bases for V and 4 bases for J; bases not matched to a gene: 5. The germline gives CDR1 SNHLY, CDR2 FYNNEI. The CDR3 DNA reads TGTGCCAGCAATCCGGGACTAGCGGTCACCGGGGAGCTGTTTTTT. Translating it yields CASNPGLAVTGELFF. Combining the CDR3 with reference TRBV2 and TRBJ2-2 gives the whole variable domain EPEVTQTPSHQVTQMGQEVILRCVPISNHLYFYWYRQILGQKVEFLVSFYNNEISEKSEIFDDQFSVERPDGSNFTLKIRSTKLEDSAMYFCASNPGLAVTGELFFGEGSRLTVL.

The genes are TRBV21-1 and TRBJ2-1; the table names TRBD1, a call not compared with the DNA. TRBV21-1 is a documented pseudogene. This CDR3 contains 13 residues. Here the CDR3 reads CASSRARSNEQFF. In DNA form, the CDR3 reads TGTGCCAGCAGCAGGGCCCGTTCCAATGAGCAGTTCTTC.

The chain links TRBV7-9 to TRBJ2-7; possible D gene TRBD1, 5 bases. Germline CDR1 is SEHNR and CDR2 is FQNEAQ (reference sequence). The CDR3 runs 15 residues. V was trimmed by 5 bases and J by 3 bases, leaving 17 bases between them. CDR3 region: CASSKGIGQFYEQYF. CDR3 nucleotides: TGTGCCAGCAGCAAGGGGATAGGGCAATTCTACGAGCAGTACTTC.

This sequence joins TRBV30 and TRBJ1-1; D gene ambiguous. The CDR3 totals 14 residues. Trimming cost V 4 bases and J 4 bases, with 16 bases left between them. Germline loops: CDR1 GTSNPN, CDR2 SVGIG (reference sequence). CDR3 nucleotide sequence: TGTGCCTGGAATAGTGGCAGTGAGGGCACTGAAGCTTTCTTT. Translated: CAWNSGSEGTEAFF.

This chain uses TRBV28 with TRBJ1-3; D is unclear. The CDR3 spans 16 residues. Trimming left V 5 bases short and J 4 bases short, with 18 bases between. CDR1 and CDR2 from the germline V gene are MDHEN and SYDVKM. CDR3 residues: CASSPPTRRGGNTIYF. CDR3 bases: TGTGCCAGCAGTCCACCGACAAGGCGCGGGGGAAACACCATATATTTT.

The genes are TRBV4-1 and TRBJ2-7; D gene ambiguous. CDR1 is MGHRA, CDR2 YSYEKL, per germline. This CDR3 has 15 amino acids. V was pared by 0 bases and J by 3 bases, with 12 bases between. CDR3 sequence (DNA): TGCGCCAGCAGCCAAGAGGAATTAGGGAACTACGAGCAGTACTTC. Its protein product is CASSQEELGNYEQYF.

The V call is TRBV30, the J call TRBJ1-4; TRBD1 might be the D (5 bases). Germline V gene data show CDR1 as GTSNPN and CDR2 as SVGIG (reference sequence). This CDR3 is 15 amino acids long. Trimming stripped 4 bases from V and 7 bases from J, with 19 bases between. The CDR3 protein is CAWTLGTLPGEKLFF. In DNA form, the CDR3 reads TGTGCCTGGACGTTAGGGACCCTCCCGGGTGAAAAACTGTTTTTT.

The CDR3 reads CASSTWDGGYEQYF. The DNA for the CDR3 is TGTGCCAGCAGTACATGGGACGGCGGCTACGAGCAGTACTTC. The chain employs TRBV27 and TRBJ2-7; the D call may be TRBD1 or TRBD2 (5 bases each). The CDR3 is 14 residues long. The V end was cut by 5 bases, the J end by 3 bases, with 14 bases between. The germline gives CDR1 MNHEY, CDR2 SMNVEV (reference sequence).

The chain recombines TRBV7-9 with TRBJ2-7; D not certain. This CDR3 region has 14 residues. Trimming took 5 bases from V and 5 from J, leaving 16 bases between them. Germline lookup yields CDR1 SEHNR and CDR2 FQNEAQ (reference sequence). The CDR3, as DNA: TGTGCCAGCAGCCCTACTTGGTCGGAGAACGAGCAGTACTTC. Translating gives CASSPTWSENEQYF.

This chain uses TRBV19 with TRBJ2-2, with TRBD2 matching 12 bases. The CDR3 length is 19 residues. Germline V gene data show CDR1 as LNHDA and CDR2 as SQIVND (reference sequence). V gave up 7 bases and J gave up 1 base; unmatched junction bases: 13. The CDR3 coding sequence is TGTGCCAGTACCCAGGCAGCTAGCGGGAGGGCCTGGAACACCGGGGAGCTGTTTTTT. Its protein is CASTQAASGRAWNTGELFF.

This clone was picked up one time. The genes are TRBV5-6 and TRBJ2-7; D is undetermined. The V end was cut by 4 bases, the J end by 6 bases, with 14 bases between. The CDR3 extends over 13 amino acids. Germline V CDR1 and CDR2: SGHDT, YYEEEE. The CDR3 region is CASSLPSGSEQYF. Here the CDR3 DNA reads TGTGCCAGCAGCCTGCCGTCCGGCAGCGAGCAGTACTTC.

This clone was seen only a few times. The chain carries TRBV7-9 and TRBJ1-2, with a tentative D call TRBD1 (5 bases). CDR3 size: 14 residues. Germline assignment: CDR1 SEHNR and CDR2 FQNEAQ (reference sequence). V shed 5 bases and J shed 0 bases, with 10 bases lying between them. The CDR3 region has the DNA TGTGCCAGCAGCCCATGGGACCCTAACTATGGCTACACCTTC. Its protein is CASSPWDPNYGYTF.

This rearrangement joins TRBV29-1 to TRBJ2-1; TRBD1 matches at 7 bases. The junction had 9 bases not matched to a gene; V was cut back by 1 base and J by 9 bases. The CDR3 is 14 amino acids. Germline-derived CDR1 and CDR2 are SQVTM and ANQGSEA. CDR3 residues: CSVEVAGGVIEQFF. CDR3 nucleotides: TGCAGCGTTGAAGTGGCAGGGGGAGTAATTGAGCAGTTCTTC.

The chain is built from TRBV29-1 and TRBJ2-2; a possible D gene is TRBD2 (5 bases). CDR3 length equals 13 residues. V was clipped by 7 bases and J by 3 bases, with 12 bases between them. CDR1 and CDR2 (germline): SQVTM, ANQGSEA. CDR3 nucleotides: TGCAGCGCCCAGGACTTATACACCGGGGAGCTGTTTTTT. Its translation is CSAQDLYTGELFF.

This chain links TRBV5-1 with TRBJ1-1; weak D call: TRBD1 (6 bases). This CDR3 is 15 amino acids long. The germline V gene has CDR1 SGHRS and CDR2 YFSETQ. Trimming removed 2 bases at V and 4 bases at J, with 15 bases between. This CDR3 is CASSLNTGRITEAFF. Here the CDR3 DNA reads TGCGCCAGCAGCTTAAACACAGGGAGAATCACTGAAGCTTTCTTT.

A word on this clone: Different DNA sequences within this sample yield the same CDR3. The chain links TRBV4-1 to TRBJ1-1; D call uncertain. V gave up 1 base and J gave up 7 bases, with 7 bases separating them. The CDR3 covers 12 residues. In germline, CDR1 is MGHRA, CDR2 YSYEKL. The CDR3 bases are TGCGCCAGCAGCCAAGTCGGCAGTGAAGCTTTCTTT. Its translation: CASSQVGSEAFF.

The rearrangement uses TRBV5-8 and TRBJ2-3; 10 bases map to TRBD1. This CDR3 is built from 15 residues. From germline, CDR1 is SGHTS and CDR2 YDEGEE. V shed 6 bases, J shed 6 bases, and the junction held 10 bases outside the gene matches. The CDR3 region is CASNFGQGGSDTQYF. The CDR3 nucleotides are TGTGCCAGCAACTTCGGACAGGGGGGGAGTGATACGCAGTATTTT.

The chain couples TRBV27 to TRBJ2-7; no clear D gene. The V and J ends lost 3 bases and 4 bases respectively, with 13 bases between them. Germline V lookup: CDR1 MNHEY, CDR2 SMNVEV (reference sequence). The CDR3 consists of 14 residues. This CDR3 is CASSFSLGLYEQYF. CDR3 DNA: TGTGCCAGCAGTTTTAGTCTGGGGTTATACGAGCAGTACTTC.